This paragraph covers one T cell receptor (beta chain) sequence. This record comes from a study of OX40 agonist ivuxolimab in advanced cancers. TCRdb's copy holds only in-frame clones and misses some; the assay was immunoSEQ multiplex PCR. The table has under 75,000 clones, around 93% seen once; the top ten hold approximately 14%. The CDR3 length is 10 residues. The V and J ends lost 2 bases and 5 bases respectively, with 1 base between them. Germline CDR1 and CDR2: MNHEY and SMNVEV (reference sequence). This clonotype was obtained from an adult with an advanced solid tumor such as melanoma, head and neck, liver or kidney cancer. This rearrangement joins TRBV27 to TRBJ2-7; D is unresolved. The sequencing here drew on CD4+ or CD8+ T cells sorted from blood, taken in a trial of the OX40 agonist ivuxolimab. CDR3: CASSLDEQYF. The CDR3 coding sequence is TGTGCCAGCAGTTTAGACGAGCAGTACTTC.